Below, one T cell receptor beta chain is given with its context. The sample originates from a study of T cells in tumors after PD-1 blockade. Study at large: Daily vismodegib 150 mg continued in a subset of anti-PD-1-treated patients.

TCRdb's copy holds only in-frame clones and misses some; the assay was immunoSEQ multiplex PCR. The sample carries about 20,000 clones, around 80% recorded once. CDR3 length equals 16 residues. With 0 bases removed from V and 0 bases from J, the gap between germline ends came to 10 bases. Germline lookup yields CDR1 SGHDT and CDR2 YYEEEE. The rearrangement links TRBV5-6 to TRBJ1-3, with unresolved D. The sample in question was PBMCs, obtained before anti-PD-1 treatment. The sequence was obtained from a human donor with basal cell carcinoma. The DNA of the CDR3 is TGTGCCAGCAGCTTGGGATTGGCGAACTCTGGAAACACCATATATTTT. This translates into CASSLGLANSGNTIYF.